This T cell receptor beta chain is drawn from a study of blood T cells in healthy people across ages. The individuals who served as donors were healthy Caucasians living in Russia, aged about 6 to 90. Together with a sample-barcoded 5' primer, a J-beta primer mix was included in a second PCR lasting 7 to 11 cycles. TCRdb fed the 5' RACE reads into MiXCR, producing one record per CDR3 protein. Of about 1.8 million distinct CDR3 sequences detected, roughly 50% appear once; the ten largest clones hold approximately 2%. General observations from the study: As naive T cell percentage varied, TCR beta diversity correlated strongly with it.

J gave up 5 bases and V 6 bases, and 4 bases lay outside the gene matches. The V gene's germline CDR1 is SEHNR and CDR2 FQNEAQ (reference sequence). The CDR3 is 14 amino acids. This clonotype came up a few times. Its antigen is undetermined. The chain is built from TRBV7-9 and TRBJ1-4; 9 nucleotides align to TRBD1. Sequencing was performed on blood. This clonotype originated in a woman aged 40 to 55 in good health. The CDR3 sequence: CASRSDRGNEKLFF. Here the CDR3 DNA reads TGTGCCAGCAGGTCCGACAGGGGGAATGAAAAACTGTTTTTT.